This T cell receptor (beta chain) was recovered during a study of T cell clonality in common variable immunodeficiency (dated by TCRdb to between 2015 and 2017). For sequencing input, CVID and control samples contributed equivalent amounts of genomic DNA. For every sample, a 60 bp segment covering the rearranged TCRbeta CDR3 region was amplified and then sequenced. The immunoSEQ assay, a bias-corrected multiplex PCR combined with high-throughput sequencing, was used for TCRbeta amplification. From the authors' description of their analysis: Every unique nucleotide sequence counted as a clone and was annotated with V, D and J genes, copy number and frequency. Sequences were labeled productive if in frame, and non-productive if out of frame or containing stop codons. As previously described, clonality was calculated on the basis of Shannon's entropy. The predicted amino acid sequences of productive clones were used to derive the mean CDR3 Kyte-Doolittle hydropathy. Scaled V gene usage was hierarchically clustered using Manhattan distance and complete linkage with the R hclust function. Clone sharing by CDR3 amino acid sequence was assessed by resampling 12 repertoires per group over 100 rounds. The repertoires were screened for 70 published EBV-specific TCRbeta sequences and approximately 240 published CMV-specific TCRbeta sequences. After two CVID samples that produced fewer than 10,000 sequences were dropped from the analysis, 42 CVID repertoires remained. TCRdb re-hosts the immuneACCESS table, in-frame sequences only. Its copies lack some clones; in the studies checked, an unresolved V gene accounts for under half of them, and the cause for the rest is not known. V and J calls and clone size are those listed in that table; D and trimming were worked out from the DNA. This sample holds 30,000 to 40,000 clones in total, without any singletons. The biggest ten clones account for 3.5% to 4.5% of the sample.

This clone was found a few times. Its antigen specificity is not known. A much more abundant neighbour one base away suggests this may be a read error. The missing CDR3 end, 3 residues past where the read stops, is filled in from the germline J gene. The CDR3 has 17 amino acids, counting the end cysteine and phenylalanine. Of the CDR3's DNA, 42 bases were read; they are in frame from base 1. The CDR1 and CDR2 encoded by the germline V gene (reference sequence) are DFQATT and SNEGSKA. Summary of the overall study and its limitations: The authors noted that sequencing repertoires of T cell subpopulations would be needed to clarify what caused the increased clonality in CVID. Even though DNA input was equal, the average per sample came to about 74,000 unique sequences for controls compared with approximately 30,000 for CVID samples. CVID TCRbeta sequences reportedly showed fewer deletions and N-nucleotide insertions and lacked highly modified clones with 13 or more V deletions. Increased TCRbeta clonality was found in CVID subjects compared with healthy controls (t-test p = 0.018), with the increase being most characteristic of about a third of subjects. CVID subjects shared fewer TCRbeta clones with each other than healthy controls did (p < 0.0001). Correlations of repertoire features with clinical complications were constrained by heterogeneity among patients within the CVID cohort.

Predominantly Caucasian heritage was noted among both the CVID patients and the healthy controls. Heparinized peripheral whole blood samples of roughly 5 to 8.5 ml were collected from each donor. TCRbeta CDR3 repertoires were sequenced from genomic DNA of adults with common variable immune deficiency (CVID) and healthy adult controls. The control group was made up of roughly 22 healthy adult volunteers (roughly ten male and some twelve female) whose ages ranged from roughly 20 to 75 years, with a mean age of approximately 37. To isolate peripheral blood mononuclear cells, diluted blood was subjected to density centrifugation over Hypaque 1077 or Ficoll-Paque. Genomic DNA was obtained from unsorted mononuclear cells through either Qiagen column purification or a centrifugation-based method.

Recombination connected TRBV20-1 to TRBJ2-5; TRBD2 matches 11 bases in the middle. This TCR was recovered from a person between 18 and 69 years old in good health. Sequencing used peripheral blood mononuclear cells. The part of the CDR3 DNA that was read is TGCAGTGCTCTTTCATCCGGGGGGACTAGCGGCACAGATACC. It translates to CSALSSGGTSGTDT. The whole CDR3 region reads CSALSSGGTSGTDTQYF.